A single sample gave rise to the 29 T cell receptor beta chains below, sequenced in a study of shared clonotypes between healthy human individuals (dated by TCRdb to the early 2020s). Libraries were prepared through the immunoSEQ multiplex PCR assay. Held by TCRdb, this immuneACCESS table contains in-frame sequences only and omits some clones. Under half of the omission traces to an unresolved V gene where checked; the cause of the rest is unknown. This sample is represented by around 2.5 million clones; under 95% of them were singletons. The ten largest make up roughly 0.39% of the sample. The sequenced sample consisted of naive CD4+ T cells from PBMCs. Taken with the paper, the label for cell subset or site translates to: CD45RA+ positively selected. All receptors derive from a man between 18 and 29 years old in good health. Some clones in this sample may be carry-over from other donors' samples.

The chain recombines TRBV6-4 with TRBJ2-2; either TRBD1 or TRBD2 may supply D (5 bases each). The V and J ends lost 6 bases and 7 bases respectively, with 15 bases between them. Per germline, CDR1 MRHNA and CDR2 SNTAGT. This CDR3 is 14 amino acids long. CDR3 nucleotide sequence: TGTGCCAGCAGGAGGGACCCCGGGATCGGGGAGCTGTTTTTT. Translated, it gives CASRRDPGIGELFF.

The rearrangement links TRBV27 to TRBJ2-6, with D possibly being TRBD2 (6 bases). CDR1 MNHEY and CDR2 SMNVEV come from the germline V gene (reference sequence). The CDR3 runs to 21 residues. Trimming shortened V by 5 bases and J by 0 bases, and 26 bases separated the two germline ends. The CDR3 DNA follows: TGTGCCAGCAGTCCTAGAAGTCTTGCGGGACCCCAAAGCTCTGGGGCCAACGTCCTGACTTTC. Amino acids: CASSPRSLAGPQSSGANVLTF. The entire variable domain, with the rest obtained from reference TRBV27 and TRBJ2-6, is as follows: EAQVTQNPRYLITVTGKKLTVTCSQNMNHEYMSWYRQDPGLGLRQIYYSMNVEVTDKGDVPEGYKVSRKEKRNFPLILESPSPNQTSLYFCASSPRSLAGPQSSGANVLTFGAGSRLTVL.

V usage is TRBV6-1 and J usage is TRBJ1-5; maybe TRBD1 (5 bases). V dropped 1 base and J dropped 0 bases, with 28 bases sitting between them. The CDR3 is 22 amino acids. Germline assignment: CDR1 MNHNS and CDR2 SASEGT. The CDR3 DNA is TGTGCCAGCAGTGAAGGGGCTCGTGGGTCAGGGAGGTGGGGTTATAGCAATCAGCCCCAGCATTTT. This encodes CASSEGARGSGRWGYSNQPQHF.

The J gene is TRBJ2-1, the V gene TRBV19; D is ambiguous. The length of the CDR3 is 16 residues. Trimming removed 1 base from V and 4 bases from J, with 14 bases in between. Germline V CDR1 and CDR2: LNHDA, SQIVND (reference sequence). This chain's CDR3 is CASSIGSLGEYNEQFF. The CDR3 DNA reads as TGTGCCAGTAGTATAGGCTCGCTGGGCGAGTACAATGAGCAGTTCTTC.

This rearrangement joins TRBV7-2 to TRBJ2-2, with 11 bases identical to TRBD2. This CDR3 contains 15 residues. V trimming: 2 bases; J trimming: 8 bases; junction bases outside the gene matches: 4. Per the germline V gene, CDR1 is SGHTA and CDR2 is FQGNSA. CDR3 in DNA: TGTGCCAGCAGCTTAATGCTAGCGGGAGGAGGGGAGCTGTTTTTT. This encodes CASSLMLAGGGELFF.

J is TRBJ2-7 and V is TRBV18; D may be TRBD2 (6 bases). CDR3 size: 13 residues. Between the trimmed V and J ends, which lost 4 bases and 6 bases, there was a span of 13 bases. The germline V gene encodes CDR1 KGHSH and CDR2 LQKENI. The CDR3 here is CASSRDSPGEQYF. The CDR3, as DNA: TGTGCCAGCTCACGGGACTCTCCGGGCGAGCAGTACTTC. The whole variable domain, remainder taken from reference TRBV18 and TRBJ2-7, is NAGVMQNPRHLVRRRGQEARLRCSPMKGHSHVYWYRQLPEEGLKFMVYLQKENIIDESGMPKERFSAEFPKEGPSILRIQQVVRGDSAAYFCASSRDSPGEQYFGPGTRLTVT.

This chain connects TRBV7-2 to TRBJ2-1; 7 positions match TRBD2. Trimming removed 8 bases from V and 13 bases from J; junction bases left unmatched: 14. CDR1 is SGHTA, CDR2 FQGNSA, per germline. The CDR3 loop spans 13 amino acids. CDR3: CASFFYRDYLQFF. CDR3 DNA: TGTGCCAGCTTCTTTTACCGGGACTACCTACAGTTCTTC. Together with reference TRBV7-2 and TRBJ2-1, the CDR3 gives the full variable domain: GAGVSQSPSNKVTEKGKDVELRCDPISGHTALYWYRQSLGQGLEFLIYFQGNSAPDKSGLPSDRFSAERTGGSVSTLTIQRTQQEDSAVYLCASFFYRDYLQFFGPGTRLTVL.

The CDR3: CASSIGQGPVYGYTF. CDR3 coding DNA: TGTGCCAGCAGCATCGGACAGGGGCCGGTGTATGGCTACACCTTC. The chain couples TRBV7-2 to TRBJ1-2; TRBD1 matches at 9 bases. The V and J ends lost 5 bases and 5 bases, in that order; junction bases with no gene match: 9. The CDR3 is 15 amino acids. Germline V gives CDR1 SGHTA, CDR2 FQGNSA.

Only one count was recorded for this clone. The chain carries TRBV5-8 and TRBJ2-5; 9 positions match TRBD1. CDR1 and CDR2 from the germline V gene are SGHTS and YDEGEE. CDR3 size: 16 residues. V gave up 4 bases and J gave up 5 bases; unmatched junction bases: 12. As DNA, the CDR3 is TGTGCCAGCAGCCGTGATAGGCCCGGGACAGGGGAGACCCAGTACTTC. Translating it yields CASSRDRPGTGETQYF. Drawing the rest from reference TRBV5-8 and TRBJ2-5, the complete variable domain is EAGVTQSPTHLIKTRGQQATLRCSPISGHTSVYWYQQALGLGLQFLLWYDEGEERNRGNFPPRFSGRQFPNYSSELNVNALELEDSALYLCASSRDRPGTGETQYFGPGTRLLVL.

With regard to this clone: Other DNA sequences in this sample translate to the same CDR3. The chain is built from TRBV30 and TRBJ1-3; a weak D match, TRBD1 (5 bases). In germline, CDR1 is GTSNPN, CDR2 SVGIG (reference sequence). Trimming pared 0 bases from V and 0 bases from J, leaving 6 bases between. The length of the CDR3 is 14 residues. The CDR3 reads CAWSVGGSGNTIYF. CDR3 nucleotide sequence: TGTGCCTGGAGTGTTGGGGGCTCTGGAAACACCATATATTTT.

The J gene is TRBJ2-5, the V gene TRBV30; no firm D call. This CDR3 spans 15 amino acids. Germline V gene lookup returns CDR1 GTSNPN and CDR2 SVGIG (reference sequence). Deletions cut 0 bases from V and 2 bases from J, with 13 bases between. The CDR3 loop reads CAWSVGNSWQETQYF. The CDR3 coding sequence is TGTGCCTGGAGTGTAGGCAACTCCTGGCAAGAGACCCAGTACTTC. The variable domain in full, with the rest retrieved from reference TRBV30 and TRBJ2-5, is SQTIHQWPATLVQPVGSPLSLECTVEGTSNPNLYWYRQAAGRGLQLLFYSVGIGQISSEVPQNLSASRPQDRQFILSSKKLLLSDSGFYLCAWSVGNSWQETQYFGPGTRLLVL.

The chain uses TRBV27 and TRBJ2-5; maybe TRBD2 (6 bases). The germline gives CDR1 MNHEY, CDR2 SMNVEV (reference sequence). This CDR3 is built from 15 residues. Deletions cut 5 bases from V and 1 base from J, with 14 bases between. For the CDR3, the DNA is TGTGCCAGCAGTCTACTCGGACTAACCCAAGAGACCCAGTACTTC. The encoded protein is CASSLLGLTQETQYF.

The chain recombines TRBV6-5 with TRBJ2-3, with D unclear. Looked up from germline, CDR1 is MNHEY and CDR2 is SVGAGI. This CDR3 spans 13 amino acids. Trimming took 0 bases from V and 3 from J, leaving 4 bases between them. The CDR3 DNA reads TGTGCCAGCAGTTACTCGAAGACAGATACGCAGTATTTT. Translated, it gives CASSYSKTDTQYF.

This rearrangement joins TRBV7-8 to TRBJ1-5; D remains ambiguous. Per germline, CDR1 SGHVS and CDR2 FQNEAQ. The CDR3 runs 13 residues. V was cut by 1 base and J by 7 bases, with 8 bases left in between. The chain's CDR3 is CASSLVGEQPQHF. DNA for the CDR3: TGTGCCAGCAGCTTAGTCGGAGAACAGCCCCAGCATTTT.

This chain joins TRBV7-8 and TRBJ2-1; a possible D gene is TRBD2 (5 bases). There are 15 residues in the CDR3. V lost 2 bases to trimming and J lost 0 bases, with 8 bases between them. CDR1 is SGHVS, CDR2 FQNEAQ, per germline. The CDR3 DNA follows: TGTGCCAGCAGCTTAACGGACTCCTCCTACAATGAGCAGTTCTTC. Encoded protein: CASSLTDSSYNEQFF.

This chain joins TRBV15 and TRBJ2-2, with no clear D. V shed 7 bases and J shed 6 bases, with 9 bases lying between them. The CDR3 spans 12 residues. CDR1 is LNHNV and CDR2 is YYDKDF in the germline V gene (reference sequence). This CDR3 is CATTDWAGELFF. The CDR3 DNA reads TGTGCCACCACGGATTGGGCCGGGGAGCTGTTTTTT.

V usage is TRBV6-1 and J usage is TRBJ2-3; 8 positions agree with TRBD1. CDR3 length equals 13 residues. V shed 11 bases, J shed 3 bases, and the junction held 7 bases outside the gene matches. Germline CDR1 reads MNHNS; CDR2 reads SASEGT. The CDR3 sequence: CAGQGRGTDTQYF. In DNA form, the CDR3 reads TGTGCCGGACAGGGTCGGGGTACAGATACGCAGTATTTT.

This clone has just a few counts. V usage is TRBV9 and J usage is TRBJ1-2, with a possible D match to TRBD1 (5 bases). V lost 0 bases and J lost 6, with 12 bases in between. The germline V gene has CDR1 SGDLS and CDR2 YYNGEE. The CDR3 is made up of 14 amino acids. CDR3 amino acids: CASSVVEGIDGYTF. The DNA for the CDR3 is TGTGCCAGCAGCGTAGTAGAGGGGATTGATGGCTACACCTTC.

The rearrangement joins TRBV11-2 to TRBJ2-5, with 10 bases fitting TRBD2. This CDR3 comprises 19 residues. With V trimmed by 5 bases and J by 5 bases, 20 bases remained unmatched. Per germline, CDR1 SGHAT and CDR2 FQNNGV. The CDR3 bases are TGTGCCAGCAGCCCCTCCTCCACGCGGGCTAGCGGGAGTGGGGAGACCCAGTACTTC. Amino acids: CASSPSSTRASGSGETQYF.

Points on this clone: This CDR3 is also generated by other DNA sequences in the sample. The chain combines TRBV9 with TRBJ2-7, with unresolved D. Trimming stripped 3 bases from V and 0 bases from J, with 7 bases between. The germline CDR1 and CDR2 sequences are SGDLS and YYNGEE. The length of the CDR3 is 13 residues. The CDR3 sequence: CASSGGSSYEQYF. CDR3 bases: TGTGCCAGCAGCGGGGGTAGCTCCTACGAGCAGTACTTC.

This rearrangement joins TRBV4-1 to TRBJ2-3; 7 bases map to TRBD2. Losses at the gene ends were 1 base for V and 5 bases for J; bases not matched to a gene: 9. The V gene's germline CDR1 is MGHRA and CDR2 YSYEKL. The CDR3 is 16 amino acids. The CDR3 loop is CASSQGGGRAGDTQYF. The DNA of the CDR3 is TGCGCCAGCAGCCAAGGAGGCGGGAGAGCAGGAGATACGCAGTATTTT.

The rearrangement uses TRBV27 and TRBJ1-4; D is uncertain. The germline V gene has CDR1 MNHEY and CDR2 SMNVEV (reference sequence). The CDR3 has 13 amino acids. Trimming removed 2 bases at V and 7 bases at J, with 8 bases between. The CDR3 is CASSLLRGEKLFF. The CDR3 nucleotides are TGTGCCAGCAGTTTACTCCGGGGTGAAAAACTGTTTTTT.

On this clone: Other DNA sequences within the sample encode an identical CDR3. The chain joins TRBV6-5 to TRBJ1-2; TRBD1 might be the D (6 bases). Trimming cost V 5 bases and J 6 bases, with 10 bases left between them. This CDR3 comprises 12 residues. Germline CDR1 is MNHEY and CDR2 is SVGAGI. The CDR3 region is CASSPRGNGYTF. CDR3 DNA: TGTGCCAGCAGTCCCAGGGGAAATGGCTACACCTTC.

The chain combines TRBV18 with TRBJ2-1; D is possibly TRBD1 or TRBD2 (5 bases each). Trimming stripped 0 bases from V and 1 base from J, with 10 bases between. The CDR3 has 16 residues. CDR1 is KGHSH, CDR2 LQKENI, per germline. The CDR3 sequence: CASSPPPGRSYNEQFF. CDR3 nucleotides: TGTGCCAGCTCACCACCGCCGGGACGGTCCTACAATGAGCAGTTCTTC.

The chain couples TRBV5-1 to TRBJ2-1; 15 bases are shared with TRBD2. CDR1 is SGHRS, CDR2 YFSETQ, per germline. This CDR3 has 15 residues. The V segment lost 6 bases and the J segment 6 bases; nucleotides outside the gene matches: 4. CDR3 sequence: CASTGLAGGPNEQFF. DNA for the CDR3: TGCGCCAGCACCGGACTAGCGGGAGGGCCCAATGAGCAGTTCTTC.

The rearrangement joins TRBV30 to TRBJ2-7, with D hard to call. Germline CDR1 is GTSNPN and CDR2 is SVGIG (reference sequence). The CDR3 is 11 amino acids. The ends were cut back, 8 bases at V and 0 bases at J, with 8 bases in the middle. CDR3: CALFRSYEQYF. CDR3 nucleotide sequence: TGTGCCCTATTTCGCTCCTACGAGCAGTACTTC.

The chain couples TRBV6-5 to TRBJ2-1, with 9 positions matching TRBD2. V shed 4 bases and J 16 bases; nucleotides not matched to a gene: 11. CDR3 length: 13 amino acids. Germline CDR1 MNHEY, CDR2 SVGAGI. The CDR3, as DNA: TGTGCCAGCAGTTCAGGGGCAGCGGGAGGTAAATTCTTC. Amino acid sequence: CASSSGAAGGKFF.

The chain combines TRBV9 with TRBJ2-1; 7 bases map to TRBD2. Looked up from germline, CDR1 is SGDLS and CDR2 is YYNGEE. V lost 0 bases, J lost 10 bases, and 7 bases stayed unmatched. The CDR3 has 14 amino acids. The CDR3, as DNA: TGTGCCAGCAGCGTAGCACTGTATAGCGGGGAGCAGTTCTTC. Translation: CASSVALYSGEQFF.

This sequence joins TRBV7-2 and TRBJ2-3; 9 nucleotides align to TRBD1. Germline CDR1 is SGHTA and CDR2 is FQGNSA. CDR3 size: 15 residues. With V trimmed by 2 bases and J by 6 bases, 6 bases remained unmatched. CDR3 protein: CASSLLGQGLDTQYF. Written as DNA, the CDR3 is TGTGCCAGCAGCTTATTGGGACAGGGCTTGGATACGCAGTATTTT.